The present entry profiles one T cell receptor beta chain with its context. Its target is unknown. V was cut by 5 bases and J by 6 bases, with 8 bases left in between. The CDR3 has 12 amino acids. These data belong to a study of early T cells in non-severe SARS-CoV-2 infection. Study details: Chains were not paired, and sequencing was done on bulk RNA from unsorted whole blood. Study-wide points: A preference for anti-spike CD8 responses marked VDJdb matching, which missed private and CD4 specificities.

Unique molecular identifier tags were affixed to discrete cDNA molecules. MiXCR, run by TCRdb on the 5' RACE reads, gives a single entry per CDR3 protein. This table has 45,000 to 60,000 distinct CDR3 sequences, over 7% appearing once. This TCR derives from an adult who was a healthcare worker with PCR-confirmed SARS-CoV-2 infection or an uninfected control (not recorded which). Sequenced input: whole blood. This chain connects TRBV12-3 or TRBV12-4 to TRBJ1-5, with no clear D. The CDR3 here is CASSPYGQPQHF. CDR3 DNA: TGTGCCAGCAGTCCTTACGGTCAGCCCCAGCATTTT.